Given below is one T cell receptor beta chain in context. The antigen is unknown. This sample is part of a study of CD8+CD57+ T cells in acquired aplastic anemia. Study-level points and caveats: Researchers report that approximately 28 CD8+ CDR3 sequences appeared in both patients and controls. Patient and control CD8+ Simpson's diversity was not significantly different.

CDR3 length equals 13 residues. The germline V gene encodes CDR1 ENHRY and CDR2 SYGVKD. V lost 8 bases and J 1 base, leaving 11 bases between the germline ends. Using genomic DNA as the template, TCR beta VDJ and CDR3 profiling was carried out. MiXCR was run by TCRdb on the reads, yielding one entry per CDR3 protein. The sample has over 150,000 distinct CDR3 sequences, nearly 65% seen once. Those patients picked for sequencing had displayed CD8+CD57+ cell expansion on flow cytometry. This TCR was sampled from a human donor with aplastic anemia. The source material was sorted CD4+, CD8+, or CD8+CD57+ T cells (not recorded which) from PBMCs. The chain recombines TRBV10-3 with TRBJ1-2; D is uncertain. The CDR3 sequence: CAIEGVHNYGYTF. CDR3 DNA sequence: TGTGCCATCGAGGGAGTCCATAACTATGGCTACACCTTC.